The rows below give T cell receptor beta chains drawn from one sample of a study of CXCR3-negative and CXCR3-positive naive CD8 T cells. TCRdb re-analyzed the 5' RACE reads; it lists each CDR3 protein once, without DNA. There are 40,000 to 45,000 distinct CDR3 sequences in the sample, with less than 9.5% held by the top ten. Sample: memory CD8+ T cells from blood. These receptors originate from a human donor in good health. Some clones in this sample may be carry-over from other donors' samples. Each CDR3 is given with its conserved first and last residue. Fields, in order: J gene, V gene, CDR3 protein.

TRBJ1-1 | TRBV27 | CASSSYRNTEAFF
TRBJ2-3 | TRBV20-1 | CSASSRDYDTQYF
TRBJ2-3 | TRBV25-1 | CAIRTTDTQYF
TRBJ2-1 | TRBV28 | CASSLSSYSPSSYNEQFF
TRBJ2-1 | TRBV7-3 | CASSLTGEQFF
TRBJ2-7 | TRBV4-3 | CASSQVQGASYEQYF
TRBJ1-1 | TRBV7-9 | CASSSSGGRSEAFF
TRBJ2-7 | TRBV20-1 | CSARKLTGTSGGVSYEQYF
TRBJ2-1 | TRBV5-4 | CASSSSGGSANEQFF
TRBJ2-1 | TRBV6-2/TRBV6-3 | CASSTYDMSGNEQFF
TRBJ2-7 | TRBV20-1 | CSAQRRLDGASGGRRYEQYF
TRBJ2-7 | TRBV20-1 | CSASGSGQSSYEQYF
TRBJ2-3 | TRBV21-1 | CASTPWGRRLAGSTDTQYF
TRBJ1-2 | TRBV9 | CASSDNSGLYNYGYTF
TRBJ1-1 | TRBV29-1 | CSVDAGENTEAFF
TRBJ2-7 | TRBV9 | CASSVAPSSSGGTYEQYF
TRBJ2-7 | TRBV30 | CASDLAASYEQYF
TRBJ1-1 | TRBV7-3 | CASSRTGGTEAFF
TRBJ2-1 | TRBV7-9 | CASSLREQLQWEQFF
TRBJ2-1 | TRBV15 | CATSRGAGLVYNEQFF